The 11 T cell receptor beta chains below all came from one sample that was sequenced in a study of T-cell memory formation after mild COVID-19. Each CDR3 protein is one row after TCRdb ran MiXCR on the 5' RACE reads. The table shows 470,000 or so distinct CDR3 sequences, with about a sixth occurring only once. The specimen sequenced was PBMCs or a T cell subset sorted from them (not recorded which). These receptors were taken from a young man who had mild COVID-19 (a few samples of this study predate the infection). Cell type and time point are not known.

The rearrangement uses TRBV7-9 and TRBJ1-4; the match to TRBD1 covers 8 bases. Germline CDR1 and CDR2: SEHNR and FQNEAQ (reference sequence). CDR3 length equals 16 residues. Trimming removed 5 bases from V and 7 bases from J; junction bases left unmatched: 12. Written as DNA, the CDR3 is TGTGCCAGCAGCCCCAAACCAGGGGGCGCGGGTGAAAAACTGTTTTTT. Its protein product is CASSPKPGGAGEKLFF. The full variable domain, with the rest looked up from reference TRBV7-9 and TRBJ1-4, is DTGVSQNPRHKITKRGQNVTFRCDPISEHNRLYWYRQTLGQGPEFLTYFQNEAQLEKSRLLSDRFSAERPKGSFSTLEIQRTEQGDSAMYLCASSPKPGGAGEKLFFGSGTQLSVL.

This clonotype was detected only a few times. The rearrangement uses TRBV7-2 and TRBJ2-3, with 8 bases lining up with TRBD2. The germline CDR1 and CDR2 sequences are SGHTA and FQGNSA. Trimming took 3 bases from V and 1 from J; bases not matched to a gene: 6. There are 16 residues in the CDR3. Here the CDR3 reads CASSFMNSGGTDTQYF. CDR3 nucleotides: TGTGCCAGCAGCTTTATGAATAGCGGGGGCACAGATACGCAGTATTTT. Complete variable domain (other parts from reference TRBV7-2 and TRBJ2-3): GAGVSQSPSNKVTEKGKDVELRCDPISGHTALYWYRQSLGQGLEFLIYFQGNSAPDKSGLPSDRFSAERTGGSVSTLTIQRTQQEDSAVYLCASSFMNSGGTDTQYFGPGTRLTVL.

CDR3 nucleotides: TGTGCCAGCAGCTTTGGGGGGGCCAATGAGCAGTTCTTC. Its translation: CASSFGGANEQFF. The chain couples TRBV7-9 to TRBJ2-1; weak D call: TRBD2 (7 bases). The V end lost 3 bases, the J end lost 6 bases, and 9 bases lay between the germline ends. This CDR3 is 13 amino acids long. The V gene's germline CDR1 is SEHNR and CDR2 FQNEAQ (reference sequence).

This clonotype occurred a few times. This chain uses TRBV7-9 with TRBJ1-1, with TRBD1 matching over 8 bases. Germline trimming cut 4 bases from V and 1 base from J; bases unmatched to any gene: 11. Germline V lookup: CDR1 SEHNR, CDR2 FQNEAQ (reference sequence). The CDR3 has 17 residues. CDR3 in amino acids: CASSSIDRGWRNTEAFF. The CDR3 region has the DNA TGTGCCAGCAGCTCTATCGACAGGGGATGGCGGAACACTGAAGCTTTCTTT.

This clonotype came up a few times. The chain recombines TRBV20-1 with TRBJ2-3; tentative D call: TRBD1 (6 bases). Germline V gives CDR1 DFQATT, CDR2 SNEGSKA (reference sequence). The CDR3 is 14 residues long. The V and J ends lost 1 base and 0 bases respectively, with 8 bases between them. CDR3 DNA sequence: TGCAGTGCTAGAGGACAGGCTAGCACAGATACGCAGTATTTT. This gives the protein CSARGQASTDTQYF.

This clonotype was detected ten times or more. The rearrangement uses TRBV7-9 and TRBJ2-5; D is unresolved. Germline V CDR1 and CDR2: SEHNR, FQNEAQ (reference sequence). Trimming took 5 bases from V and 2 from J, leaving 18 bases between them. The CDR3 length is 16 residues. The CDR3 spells CASSPLRSGQQETQYF. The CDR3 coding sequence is TGTGCCAGCAGCCCTCTCAGGAGTGGGCAGCAAGAGACCCAGTACTTC.

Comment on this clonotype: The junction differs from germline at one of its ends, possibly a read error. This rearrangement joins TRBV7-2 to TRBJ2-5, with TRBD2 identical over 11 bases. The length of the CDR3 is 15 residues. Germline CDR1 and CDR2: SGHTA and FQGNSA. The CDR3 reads CASSLTSGADGTKYF. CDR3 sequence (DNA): TGTGCCAGCAGCTTGACTAGCGGGGCCGACGGGACCAAGTACTTC.

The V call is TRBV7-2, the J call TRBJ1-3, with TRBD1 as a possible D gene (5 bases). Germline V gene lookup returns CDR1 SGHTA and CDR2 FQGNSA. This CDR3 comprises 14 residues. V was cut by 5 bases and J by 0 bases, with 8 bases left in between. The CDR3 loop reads CASSIGGSGNTIYF. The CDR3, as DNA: TGTGCCAGCAGCATTGGGGGCTCTGGAAACACCATATATTTT. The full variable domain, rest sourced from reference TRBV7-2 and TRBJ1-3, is GAGVSQSPSNKVTEKGKDVELRCDPISGHTALYWYRQSLGQGLEFLIYFQGNSAPDKSGLPSDRFSAERTGGSVSTLTIQRTQQEDSAVYLCASSIGGSGNTIYFGEGSWLTVV.

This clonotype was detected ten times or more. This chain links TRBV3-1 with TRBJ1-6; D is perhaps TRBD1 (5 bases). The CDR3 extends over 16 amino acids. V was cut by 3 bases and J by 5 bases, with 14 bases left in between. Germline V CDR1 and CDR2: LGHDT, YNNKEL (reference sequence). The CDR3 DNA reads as TGTGCCAGCAGCCATGGCTGGGGCAGAAATAATTCACCCCTCCACTTT. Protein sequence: CASSHGWGRNNSPLHF.

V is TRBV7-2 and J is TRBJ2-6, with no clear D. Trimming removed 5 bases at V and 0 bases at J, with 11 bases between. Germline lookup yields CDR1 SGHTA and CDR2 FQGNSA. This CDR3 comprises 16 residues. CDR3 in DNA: TGTGCCAGCAGCCCACGTAGGAGCTCTGGGGCCAACGTCCTGACTTTC. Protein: CASSPRRSSGANVLTF.

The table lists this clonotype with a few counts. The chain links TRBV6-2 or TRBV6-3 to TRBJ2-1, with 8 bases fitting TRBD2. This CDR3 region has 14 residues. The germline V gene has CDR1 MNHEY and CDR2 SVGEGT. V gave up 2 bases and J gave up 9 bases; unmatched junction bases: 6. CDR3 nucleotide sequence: TGTGCCAGCAGTTACGCCCGGGGGGGCGGTGAGCAGTTCTTC. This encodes CASSYARGGGEQFF.